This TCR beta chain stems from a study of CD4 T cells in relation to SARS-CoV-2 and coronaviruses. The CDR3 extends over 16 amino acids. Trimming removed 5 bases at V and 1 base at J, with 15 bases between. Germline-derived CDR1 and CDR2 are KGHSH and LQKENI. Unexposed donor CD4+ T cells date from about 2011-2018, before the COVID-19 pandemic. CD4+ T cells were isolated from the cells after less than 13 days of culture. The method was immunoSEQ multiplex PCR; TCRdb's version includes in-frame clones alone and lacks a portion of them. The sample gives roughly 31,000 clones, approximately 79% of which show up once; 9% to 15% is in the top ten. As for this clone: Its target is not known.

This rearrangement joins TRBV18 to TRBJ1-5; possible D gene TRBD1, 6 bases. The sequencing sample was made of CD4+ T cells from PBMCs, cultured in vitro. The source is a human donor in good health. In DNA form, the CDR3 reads TGTGCCAGCTCATCCCAGACAGGCGAAAGCAATCAGCCCCAGCATTTT. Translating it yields CASSSQTGESNQPQHF.